The present T cell receptor (beta chain) was sequenced within a study of cytomegalovirus exposure and HLA in healthy donors. The junction had 2 bases not matched to a gene; V was cut back by 5 bases and J by 2 bases. CDR3 size: 14 residues. Germline V gives CDR1 SGHNT, CDR2 YENEEA. The primer mix had 60 Vbeta and 13 Jbeta primers. Clones were sequenced by immunoSEQ multiplex PCR, and TCRdb holds only the in-frame ones, with some missing. The sample records approximately 210,000 clones, 60% to 80% being singletons. This chain links TRBV11-3 with TRBJ2-1, with 8 nucleotides matching TRBD2. This clonotype was obtained from a male donor in good health and CMV-seronegative. Sequenced input: PBMCs. The CDR3 nucleotides are TGTGCCAGCAGCCTGCGGGGGGCCTACAATGAGCAGTTCTTC. Amino acid sequence: CASSLRGAYNEQFF.